The 3 T cell receptor beta chains presented below share a single source sample, sequenced in a study of T cell clonotyping in hematopoietic cell transplantation. Sequencing was performed with immunoSEQ multiplex PCR; in TCRdb, only in-frame clones are kept and a portion is missing. This sample has about 10,000 clones; approximately 55% occur once, and the top ten carry 10% to 15%. The starting material was peripheral blood mononuclear cells, obtained 100 days after allogeneic stem cell transplant. These receptors all come from a female patient aged 45-65 years who had an allogeneic stem cell transplant from an unrelated donor, so the T cells may come from the graft donor. Some clones in this sample may be carry-over from other donors' samples.

There are a few counts of this clone. The rearrangement links TRBV6-5 to TRBJ1-1, with 7 bases that match TRBD1. The CDR3 consists of 12 residues. J lost 5 bases, V lost 5 bases, and 2 bases had no gene match. Germline V gene lookup returns CDR1 MNHEY and CDR2 SVGAGI. CDR3 coding DNA: TGTGCCAGCAGTCCGACAGGGACTGAAGCTTTCTTT. This sequence encodes CASSPTGTEAFF.

As to this clone: Different DNA sequences within this sample yield the same CDR3. The chain combines TRBV30 with TRBJ2-3; possible D gene TRBD2, 5 bases. With 4 bases removed from V and 10 bases from J, the gap between germline ends came to 12 bases. The CDR3 extends over 11 amino acids. CDR1 is GTSNPN, CDR2 SVGIG, per germline (reference sequence). The CDR3 DNA follows: TGTGCCTGGATGAGGACCGGGGCGCAGTATTTT. This gives the protein CAWMRTGAQYF.

The chain uses TRBV6-6 and TRBJ2-7; TRBD2 agrees at 8 bases. The CDR3 spans 14 residues. Germline CDR1 reads MNHNY; CDR2 reads SVGAGI (reference sequence). Unmatched junction bases numbered 10, after V lost 7 bases and J lost 5 bases. Here the CDR3 reads CASTSAGGAHEQYF. The DNA of the CDR3 is TGTGCCAGCACCTCCGCCGGGGGGGCCCACGAGCAGTACTTC.